The rows below give T cell receptor beta chains drawn from one sample of a study of cytomegalovirus exposure and HLA in healthy donors. The method was immunoSEQ multiplex PCR; TCRdb's version includes in-frame clones alone and lacks a portion of them. The sample yields 100,000 to 150,000 clones, over 60% seen once. Sequenced input: PBMCs. The receptors come from a man aged 55-75 years in good health and CMV-seropositive. CDR3s include the opening cysteine and the closing phenylalanine or tryptophan. D genes are given only for firm matches. The listing skips clone size in some rows; elsewhere it reads once, few, many or a size class.

v_gene,abundance,d_gene,j_gene,CDR3aa,CDR3nt
TRBV27,few,NA,TRBJ2-1,CASSLLGATYNEQFF,TGTGCCAGCAGTTTACTAGGGGCGACCTACAATGAGCAGTTCTTC
TRBV27,NA,NA,TRBJ1-1,CASRLGGGLYTEAFF,TGTGCCAGCAGATTAGGGGGGGGGTTATACACTGAAGCTTTCTTT
TRBV28,NA,NA,TRBJ1-1,CASSPAGVNTEAFF,TGTGCCAGCAGTCCGGCAGGGGTGAACACTGAAGCTTTCTTT
TRBV5-1,NA,NA,TRBJ1-6,CASSLVGGYSYNSPLHF,TGCGCCAGCAGCTTGGTGGGGGGGTACTCCTATAATTCACCCCTCCACTTT
TRBV6-6,few,NA,TRBJ1-5,CASSPGVGMLQPQHF,TGTGCCAGCAGCCCAGGGGTTGGAATGCTTCAGCCCCAGCATTTT
TRBV5-1,NA,TRBD1,TRBJ2-1,CASSLGDRVKDEQFF,TGCGCCAGCAGCTTGGGGGACAGGGTAAAGGATGAGCAGTTCTTC
TRBV19,few,TRBD1,TRBJ2-2,CASSIDGGYTGENTGELFF,TGTGCCAGTAGTATTGATGGTGGTTATACAGGGGAGAACACCGGGGAGCTGTTTTTT
TRBV30,NA,TRBD1,TRBJ1-4,CAWRPRDRVNEKLFF,TGTGCCTGGAGGCCCCGGGACAGGGTCAATGAAAAACTGTTTTTT
TRBV10-1,NA,TRBD1,TRBJ2-3,CASGGYRGSTQYF,TGCGCCAGCGGCGGCTACAGGGGCTCTACGCAGTATTTT
TRBV2,NA,NA,TRBJ2-7,CASSPDGDTTSYEQYF,TGTGCCAGCAGCCCAGACGGGGACACGACCTCCTACGAGCAGTACTTC
TRBV4-2,few,TRBD2,TRBJ2-1,CASSQEPGTRYNEQFF,TGTGCCAGCAGCCAAGAGCCCGGGACTAGGTACAATGAGCAGTTCTTC
TRBV14,NA,NA,TRBJ2-7,CASSDAPGFGEQYF,TGTGCCAGCAGCGACGCCCCAGGGTTCGGCGAGCAGTACTTC
TRBV28,NA,NA,TRBJ1-5,CATMSYRDQPQHF,TGTGCCACCATGTCATACCGGGATCAGCCCCAGCATTTT
TRBV29-1,few,NA,TRBJ2-7,CSVGGAGPYEQYF,TGCAGCGTTGGCGGGGCAGGTCCGTACGAGCAGTACTTC